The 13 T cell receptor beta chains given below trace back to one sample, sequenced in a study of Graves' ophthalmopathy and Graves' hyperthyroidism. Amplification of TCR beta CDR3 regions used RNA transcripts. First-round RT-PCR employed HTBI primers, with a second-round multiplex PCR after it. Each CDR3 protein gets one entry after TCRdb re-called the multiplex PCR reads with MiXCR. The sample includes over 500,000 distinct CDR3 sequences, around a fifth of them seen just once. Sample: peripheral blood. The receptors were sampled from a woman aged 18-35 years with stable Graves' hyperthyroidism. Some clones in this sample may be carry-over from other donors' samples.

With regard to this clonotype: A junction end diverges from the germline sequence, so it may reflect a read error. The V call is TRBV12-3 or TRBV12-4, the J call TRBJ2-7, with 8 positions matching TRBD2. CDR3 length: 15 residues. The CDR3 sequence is CASSQVLAVSFEQYF. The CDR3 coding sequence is TGTGCCAGCAGCCAGGTACTAGCGGTCTCCTTCGAGCAGTACTTC.

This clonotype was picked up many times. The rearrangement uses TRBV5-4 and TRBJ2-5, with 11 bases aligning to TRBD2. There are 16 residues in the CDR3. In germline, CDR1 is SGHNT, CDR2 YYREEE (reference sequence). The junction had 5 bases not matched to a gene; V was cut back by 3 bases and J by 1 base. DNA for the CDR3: TGTGCCAGCAGCTCCGGACTAGCGGGCTTCCAAGAGACCCAGTACTTC. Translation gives CASSSGLAGFQETQYF.

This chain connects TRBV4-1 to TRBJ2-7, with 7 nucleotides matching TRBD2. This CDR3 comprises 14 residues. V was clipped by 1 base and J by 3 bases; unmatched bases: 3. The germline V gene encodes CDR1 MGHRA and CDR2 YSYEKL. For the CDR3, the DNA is TGCGCCAGCAGCCAAGGGACTAGTAACTACGAGCAGTACTTC. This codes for CASSQGTSNYEQYF.

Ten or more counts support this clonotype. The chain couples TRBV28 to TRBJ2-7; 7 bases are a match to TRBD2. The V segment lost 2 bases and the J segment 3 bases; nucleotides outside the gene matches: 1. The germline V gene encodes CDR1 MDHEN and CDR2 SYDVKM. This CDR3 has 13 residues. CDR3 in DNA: TGTGCCAGCAGTTTAGGGGGGGGCTACGAGCAGTACTTC. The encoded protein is CASSLGGGYEQYF. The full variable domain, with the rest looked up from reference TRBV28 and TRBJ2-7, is DVKVTQSSRYLVKRTGEKVFLECVQDMDHENMFWYRQDPGLGLRLIYFSYDVKMKEKGDIPEGYSVSREKKERFSLILESASTNQTSMYLCASSLGGGYEQYFGPGTRLTVT.

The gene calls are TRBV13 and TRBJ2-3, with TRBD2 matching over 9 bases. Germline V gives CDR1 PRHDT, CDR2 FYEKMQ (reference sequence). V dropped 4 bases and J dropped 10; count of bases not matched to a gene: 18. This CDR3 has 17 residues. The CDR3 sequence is CASSSYLLKGLAEPQYF. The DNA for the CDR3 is TGTGCCAGCAGCTCTTACCTCTTAAAGGGACTAGCAGAACCGCAGTATTTT.

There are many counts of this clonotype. The CDR3 DNA sequence: TGTGCCGGCAAACCGGCGGGGGCGACGGACTACGAGCAGTACTTC. Translated, it gives CAGKPAGATDYEQYF. J is TRBJ2-7 and V is TRBV6-2 or TRBV6-3; D perhaps matches TRBD2 (7 bases). The germline V gene encodes CDR1 MNHEY and CDR2 SVGEGT. Trimming stripped 11 bases from V and 3 bases from J, with 23 bases between. The CDR3 runs to 15 residues.

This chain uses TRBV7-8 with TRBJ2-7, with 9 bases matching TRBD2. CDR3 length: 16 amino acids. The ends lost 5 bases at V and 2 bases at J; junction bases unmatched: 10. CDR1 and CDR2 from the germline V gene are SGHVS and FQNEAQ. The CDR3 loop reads CASSHGLARITYEQYF. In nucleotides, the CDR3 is TGTGCCAGCAGCCACGGACTAGCGAGAATTACCTACGAGCAGTACTTC. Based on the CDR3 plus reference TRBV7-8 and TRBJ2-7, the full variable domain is GAGVSQSPRYKVAKRGQDVALRCDPISGHVSLFWYQQALGQGPEFLTYFQNEAQLDKSGLPSDRFFAERPEGSVSTLKIQRTQQEDSAVYLCASSHGLARITYEQYFGPGTRLTVT.

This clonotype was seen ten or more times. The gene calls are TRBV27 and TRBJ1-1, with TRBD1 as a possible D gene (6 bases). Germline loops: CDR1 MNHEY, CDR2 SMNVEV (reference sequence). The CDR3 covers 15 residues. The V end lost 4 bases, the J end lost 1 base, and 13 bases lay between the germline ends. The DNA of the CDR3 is TGTGCCAGCAGTTCCGTCAGAGGGGGGAACACTGAAGCTTTCTTT. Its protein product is CASSSVRGGNTEAFF.

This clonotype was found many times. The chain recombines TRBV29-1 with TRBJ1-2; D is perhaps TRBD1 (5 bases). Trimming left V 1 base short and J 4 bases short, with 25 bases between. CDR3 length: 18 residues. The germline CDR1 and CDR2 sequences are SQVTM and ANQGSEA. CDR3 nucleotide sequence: TGCAGCGTTGAAGTTTATCCGTCGGGGGGGGAGATGGGCTATGGCTACACCTTC. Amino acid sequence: CSVEVYPSGGEMGYGYTF.

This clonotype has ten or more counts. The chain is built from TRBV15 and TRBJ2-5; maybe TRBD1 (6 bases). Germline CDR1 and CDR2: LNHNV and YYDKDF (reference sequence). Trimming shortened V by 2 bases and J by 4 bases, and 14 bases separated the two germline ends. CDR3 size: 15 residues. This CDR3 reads CATSRLPGDRETQYF. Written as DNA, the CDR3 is TGTGCCACCAGCAGACTTCCAGGGGATCGAGAGACCCAGTACTTC.

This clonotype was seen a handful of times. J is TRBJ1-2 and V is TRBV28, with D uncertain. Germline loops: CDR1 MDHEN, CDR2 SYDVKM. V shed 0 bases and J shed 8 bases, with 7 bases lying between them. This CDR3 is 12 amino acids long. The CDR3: CASSLWGQGYTF. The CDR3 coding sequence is TGTGCCAGCAGTTTATGGGGTCAGGGCTACACCTTC.

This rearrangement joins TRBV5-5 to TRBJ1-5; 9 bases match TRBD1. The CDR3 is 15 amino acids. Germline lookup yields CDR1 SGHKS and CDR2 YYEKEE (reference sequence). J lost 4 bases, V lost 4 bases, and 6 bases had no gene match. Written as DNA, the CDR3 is TGTGCCAGCAGCCCCGCCGGGACAGGGAATCAGCCCCAGCATTTT. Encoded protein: CASSPAGTGNQPQHF.

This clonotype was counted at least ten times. The CDR3 spells CASSPTGQVVGNQPQHF. The CDR3 nucleotides are TGTGCCAGCAGTCCTACCGGACAGGTTGTTGGCAATCAGCCCCAGCATTTT. This chain connects TRBV12-3 or TRBV12-4 to TRBJ1-5; 7 bases map to TRBD1. V lost 5 bases to trimming and J lost 2 bases; unmatched junction nucleotides: 12. This CDR3 is built from 17 residues.